The clone carrying this TCR beta chain was seen a few times. Trimming took 1 base from V and 0 from J, leaving 10 bases between them. Germline values: CDR1 LNHDA, CDR2 SQIVND (reference sequence). The CDR3 loop spans 17 amino acids. These data belong to a study of human T cells and chemical hapten exposure. TCRdb re-analysed the RACE reads in MiXCR, keeping a single row per CDR3 protein. The repertoire holds approximately 320,000 distinct CDR3 sequences, 4.5% to 7% seen once, with over 7% in the top ten. Time point denoted: pre-sensitization, week 0. Treatment here: therapeutic diphenylcyclopropenone sensitization with weekly scalp DPC.

The TCR originated in a woman in her late teens or twenties with alopecia areata. Some clones in this sample may be carry-over from other donors' samples. Sample: whole blood, taken in connection with sensitization to the hapten diphenylcyclopropenone (DPC). The chain combines TRBV19 with TRBJ2-6; D gene ambiguous. The CDR3 protein is CASSIAASFSGANVLTF. CDR3 DNA: TGTGCCAGTAGTATAGCGGCCAGCTTCTCTGGGGCCAACGTCCTGACTTTC.